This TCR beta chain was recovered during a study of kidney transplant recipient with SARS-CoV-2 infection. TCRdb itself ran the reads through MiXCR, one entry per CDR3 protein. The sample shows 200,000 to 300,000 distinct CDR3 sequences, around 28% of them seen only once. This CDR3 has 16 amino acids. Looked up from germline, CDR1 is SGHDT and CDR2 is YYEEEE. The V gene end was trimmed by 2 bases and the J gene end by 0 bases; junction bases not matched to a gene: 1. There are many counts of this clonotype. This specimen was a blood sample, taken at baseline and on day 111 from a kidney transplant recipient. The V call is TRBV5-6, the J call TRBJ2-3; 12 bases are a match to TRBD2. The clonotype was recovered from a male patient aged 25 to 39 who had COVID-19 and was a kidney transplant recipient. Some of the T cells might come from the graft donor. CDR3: CASSFGTSGSTDTQYF. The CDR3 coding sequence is TGTGCCAGCAGCTTCGGGACTAGCGGGAGCACAGATACGCAGTATTTT.